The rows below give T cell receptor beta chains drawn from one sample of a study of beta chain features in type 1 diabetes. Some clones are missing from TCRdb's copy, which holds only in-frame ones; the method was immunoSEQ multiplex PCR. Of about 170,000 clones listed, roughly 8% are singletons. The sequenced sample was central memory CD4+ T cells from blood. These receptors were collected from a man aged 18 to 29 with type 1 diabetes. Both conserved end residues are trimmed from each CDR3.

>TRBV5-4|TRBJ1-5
ASSPTGDHNQPQH
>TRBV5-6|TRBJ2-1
ASSLTSGGAWEQF
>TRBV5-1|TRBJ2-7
ASSLGSTGGYVEQY
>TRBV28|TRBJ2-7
ASSSAGEGTYEQY
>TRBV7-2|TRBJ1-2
ASTPGVGNYGYT
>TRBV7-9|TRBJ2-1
ASSSRLAGGREQF
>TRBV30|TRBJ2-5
AWSGGGETQY
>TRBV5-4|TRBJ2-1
ASSLGGAGVYNEQF
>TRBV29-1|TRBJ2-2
SVDVTGGTGELF
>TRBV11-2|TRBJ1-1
ASSLDWTGGTEAF
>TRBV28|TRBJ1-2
ASSDGPQFGYT
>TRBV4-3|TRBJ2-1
ASSQAFAVSSYNEQF
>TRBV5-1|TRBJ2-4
ASSLVGQGDQY
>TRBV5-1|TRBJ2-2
ASSINPPGQGDTGELF
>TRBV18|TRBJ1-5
ASSKTGLNQPQH
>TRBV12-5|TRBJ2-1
ASLSDSSYNEQF
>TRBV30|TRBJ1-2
AWSVLGAYNYGYT
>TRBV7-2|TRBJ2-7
ASRRRQGADEQY
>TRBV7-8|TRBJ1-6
ASSLAGRDSPLH
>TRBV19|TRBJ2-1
ASSITSGGAIDEQF
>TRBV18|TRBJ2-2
ASSRSGISGELF
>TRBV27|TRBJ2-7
ASSLYGTGPIYEQY
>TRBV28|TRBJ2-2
ASRGSAGELF
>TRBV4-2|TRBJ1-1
ASSQDLGTGGEAEAF
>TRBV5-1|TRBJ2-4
ASSLLMYGGGNIQY
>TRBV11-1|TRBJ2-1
ASSSRGLAGTSSYNEQF
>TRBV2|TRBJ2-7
ASSESADYEQY
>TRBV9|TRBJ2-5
ASSVGAGGPEETQY
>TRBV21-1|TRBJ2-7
ASSNKWDRGSYEQY